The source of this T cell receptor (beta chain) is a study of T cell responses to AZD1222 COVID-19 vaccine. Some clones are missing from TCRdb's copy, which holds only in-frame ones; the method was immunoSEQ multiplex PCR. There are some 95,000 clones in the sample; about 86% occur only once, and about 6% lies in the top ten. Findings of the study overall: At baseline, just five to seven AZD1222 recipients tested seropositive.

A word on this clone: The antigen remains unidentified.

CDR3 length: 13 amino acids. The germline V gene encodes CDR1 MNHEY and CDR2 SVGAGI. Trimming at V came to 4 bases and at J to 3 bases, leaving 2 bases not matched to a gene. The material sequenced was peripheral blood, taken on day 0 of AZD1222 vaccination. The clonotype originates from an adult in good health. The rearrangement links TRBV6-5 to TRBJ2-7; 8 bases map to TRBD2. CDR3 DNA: TGTGCCAGCAGTTTGCGGGAGGACTACGAGCAGTACTTC. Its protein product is CASSLREDYEQYF.